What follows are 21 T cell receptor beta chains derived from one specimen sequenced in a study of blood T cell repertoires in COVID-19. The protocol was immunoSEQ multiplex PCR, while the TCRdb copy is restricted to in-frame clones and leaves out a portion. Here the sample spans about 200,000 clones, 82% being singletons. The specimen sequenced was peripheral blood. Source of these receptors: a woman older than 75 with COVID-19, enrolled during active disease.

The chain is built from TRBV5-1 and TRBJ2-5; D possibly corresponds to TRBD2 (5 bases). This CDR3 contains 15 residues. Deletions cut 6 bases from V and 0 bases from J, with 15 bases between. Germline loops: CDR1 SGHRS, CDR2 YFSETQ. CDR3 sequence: CASTPRALYQETQYF. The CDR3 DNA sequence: TGCGCCAGCACCCCGAGGGCTTTGTACCAAGAGACCCAGTACTTC.

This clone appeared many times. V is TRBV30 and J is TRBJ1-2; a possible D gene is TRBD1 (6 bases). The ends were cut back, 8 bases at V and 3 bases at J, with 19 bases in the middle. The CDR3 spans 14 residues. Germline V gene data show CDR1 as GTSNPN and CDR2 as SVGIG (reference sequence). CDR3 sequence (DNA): TGTGCCGGGCAGCGGGGGGCTCTTTACTATGGCTACACCTTC. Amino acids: CAGQRGALYYGYTF.

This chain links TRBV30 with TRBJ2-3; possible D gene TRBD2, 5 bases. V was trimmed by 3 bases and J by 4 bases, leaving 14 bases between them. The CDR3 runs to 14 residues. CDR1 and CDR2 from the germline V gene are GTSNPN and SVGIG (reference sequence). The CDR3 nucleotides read TGTGCCTGGAGCGCCCCGGGGAGCCCAGATACGCAGTATTTT. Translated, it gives CAWSAPGSPDTQYF.

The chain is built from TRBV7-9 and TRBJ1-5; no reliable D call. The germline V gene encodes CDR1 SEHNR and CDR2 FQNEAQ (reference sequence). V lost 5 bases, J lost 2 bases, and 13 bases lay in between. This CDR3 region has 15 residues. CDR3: CASSPKVEGNQPQHF. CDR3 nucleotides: TGTGCCAGCAGCCCGAAAGTAGAGGGCAATCAGCCCCAGCATTTT.

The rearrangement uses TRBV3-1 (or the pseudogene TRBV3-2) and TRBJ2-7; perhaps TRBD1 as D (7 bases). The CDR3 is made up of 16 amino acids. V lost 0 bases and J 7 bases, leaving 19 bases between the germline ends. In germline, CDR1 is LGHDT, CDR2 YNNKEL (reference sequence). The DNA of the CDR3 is TGTGCCAGCAGCCAAGAAGGGGCCCTCCCAGGGGGGGAGCAGTACTTC. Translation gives CASSQEGALPGGEQYF.

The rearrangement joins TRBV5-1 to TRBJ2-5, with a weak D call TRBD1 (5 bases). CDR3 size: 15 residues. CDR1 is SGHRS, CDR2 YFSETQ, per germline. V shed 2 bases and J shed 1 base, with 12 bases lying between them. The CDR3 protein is CASSLTGRVQETQYF. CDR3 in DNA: TGCGCCAGCAGCTTAACGGGCAGGGTCCAAGAGACCCAGTACTTC. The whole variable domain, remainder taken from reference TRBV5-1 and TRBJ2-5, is KAGVTQTPRYLIKTRGQQVTLSCSPISGHRSVSWYQQTPGQGLQFLFEYFSETQRNKGNFPGRFSGRQFSNSRSEMNVSTLELGDSALYLCASSLTGRVQETQYFGPGTRLLVL.

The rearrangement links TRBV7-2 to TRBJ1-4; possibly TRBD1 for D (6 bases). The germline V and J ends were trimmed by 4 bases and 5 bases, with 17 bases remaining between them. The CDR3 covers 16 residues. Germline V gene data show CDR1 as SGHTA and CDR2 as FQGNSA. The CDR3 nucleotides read TGTGCCAGCAGCTCCAACGGACAGCTCTTAAATGAAAAACTGTTTTTT. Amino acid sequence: CASSSNGQLLNEKLFF.

CDR3 coding DNA: TGTGCCACCAGCAGAAGGTCAGGCTACAATGAGCAGTTCTTC. The encoded protein is CATSRRSGYNEQFF. The rearrangement joins TRBV15 to TRBJ2-1; D unclear. The germline V gene has CDR1 LNHNV and CDR2 YYDKDF (reference sequence). The CDR3 has 14 amino acids. V lost 2 bases and J lost 3, with 8 bases in between.

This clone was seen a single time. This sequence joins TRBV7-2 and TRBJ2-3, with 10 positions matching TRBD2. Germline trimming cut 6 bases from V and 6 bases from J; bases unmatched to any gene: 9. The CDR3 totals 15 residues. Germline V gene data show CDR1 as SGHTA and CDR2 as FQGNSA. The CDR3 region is CASRDPGLAPDTQYF. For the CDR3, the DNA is TGTGCCAGCAGGGATCCGGGACTAGCGCCGGATACGCAGTATTTT.

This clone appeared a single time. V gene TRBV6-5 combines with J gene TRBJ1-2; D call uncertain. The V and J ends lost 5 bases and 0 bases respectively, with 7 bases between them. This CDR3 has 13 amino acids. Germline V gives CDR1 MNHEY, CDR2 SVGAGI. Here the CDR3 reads CASSLLANYGYTF. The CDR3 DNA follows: TGTGCCAGCAGTCTTCTTGCTAACTATGGCTACACCTTC.

CDR3 loop: CASSLTGGSYNSPLHF. DNA of the CDR3: TGTGCCAGCAGCTTAACGGGAGGATCCTATAATTCACCCCTCCACTTT. The rearrangement joins TRBV7-3 to TRBJ1-6; D call uncertain. V was trimmed by 0 bases and J by 1 base, leaving 7 bases between them. CDR3 size: 16 residues. The germline CDR1 and CDR2 sequences are SGHTA and FQGTGA.

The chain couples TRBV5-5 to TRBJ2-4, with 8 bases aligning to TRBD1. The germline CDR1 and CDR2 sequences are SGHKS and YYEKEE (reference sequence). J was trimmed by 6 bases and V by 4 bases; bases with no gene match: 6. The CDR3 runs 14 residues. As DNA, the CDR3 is TGTGCCAGCAGCATTTTAGACAGGGGAAACATTCAGTACTTC. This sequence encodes CASSILDRGNIQYF.

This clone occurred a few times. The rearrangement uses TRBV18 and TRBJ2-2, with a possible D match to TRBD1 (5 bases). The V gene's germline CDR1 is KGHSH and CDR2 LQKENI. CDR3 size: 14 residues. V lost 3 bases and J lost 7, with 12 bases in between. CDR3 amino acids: CASSPRASDGELFF. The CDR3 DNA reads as TGTGCCAGCTCACCCAGGGCGTCCGACGGGGAGCTGTTTTTT. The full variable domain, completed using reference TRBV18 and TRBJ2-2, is NAGVMQNPRHLVRRRGQEARLRCSPMKGHSHVYWYRQLPEEGLKFMVYLQKENIIDESGMPKERFSAEFPKEGPSILRIQQVVRGDSAAYFCASSPRASDGELFFGEGSRLTVL.

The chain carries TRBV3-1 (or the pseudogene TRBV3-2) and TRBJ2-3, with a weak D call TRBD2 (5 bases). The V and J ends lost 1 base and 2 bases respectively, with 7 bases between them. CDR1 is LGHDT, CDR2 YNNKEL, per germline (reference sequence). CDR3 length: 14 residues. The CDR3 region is CASSQVSDTDTQYF. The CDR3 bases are TGTGCCAGCAGCCAAGTTAGCGACACAGATACGCAGTATTTT.

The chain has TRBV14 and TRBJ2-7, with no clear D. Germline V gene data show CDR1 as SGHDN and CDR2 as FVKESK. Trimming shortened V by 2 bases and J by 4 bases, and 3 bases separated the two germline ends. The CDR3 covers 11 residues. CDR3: CASSQQYEQYF. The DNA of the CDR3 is TGTGCCAGCAGCCAACAATACGAGCAGTACTTC.

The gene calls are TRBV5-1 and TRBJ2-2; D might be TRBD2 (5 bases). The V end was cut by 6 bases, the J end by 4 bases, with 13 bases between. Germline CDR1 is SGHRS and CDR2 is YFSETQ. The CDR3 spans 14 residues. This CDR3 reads CASKVLATTGELFF. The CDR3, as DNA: TGCGCCAGCAAGGTGTTAGCGACCACCGGGGAGCTGTTTTTT.

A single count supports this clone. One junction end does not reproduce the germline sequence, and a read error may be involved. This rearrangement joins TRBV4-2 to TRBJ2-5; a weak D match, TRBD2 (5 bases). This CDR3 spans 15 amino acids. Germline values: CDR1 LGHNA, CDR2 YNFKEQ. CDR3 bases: TGTGCCAGCAGTCAAGATATGGAGGTAGAAGAGACCCAGTACTTC. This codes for CASSQDMEVEETQYF.

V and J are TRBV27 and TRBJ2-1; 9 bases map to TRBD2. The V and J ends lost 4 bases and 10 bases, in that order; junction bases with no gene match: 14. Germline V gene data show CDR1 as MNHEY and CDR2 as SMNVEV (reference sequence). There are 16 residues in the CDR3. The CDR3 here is CASSSLLAGRTREQFF. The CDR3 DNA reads TGTGCCAGCAGTTCTCTCCTAGCGGGGCGTACAAGGGAGCAGTTCTTC.

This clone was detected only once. The CDR3 DNA reads as TGTGCCAGCAGCGCTCAGGGGACCAATCAGCCCCAGCATTTT. This codes for CASSAQGTNQPQHF. The V gene is TRBV9, the J gene TRBJ1-5; D possibly corresponds to TRBD1 (6 bases). Trimming stripped 3 bases from V and 3 bases from J, with 10 bases between. This CDR3 spans 14 amino acids. CDR1 and CDR2 from the germline V gene are SGDLS and YYNGEE.

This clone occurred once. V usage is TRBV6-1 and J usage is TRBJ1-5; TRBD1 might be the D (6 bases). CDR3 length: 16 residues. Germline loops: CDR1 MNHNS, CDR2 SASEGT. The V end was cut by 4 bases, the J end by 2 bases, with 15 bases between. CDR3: CASSALRGGGNQPQHF. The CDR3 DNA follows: TGTGCCAGCAGTGCCCTGAGAGGGGGTGGCAATCAGCCCCAGCATTTT.

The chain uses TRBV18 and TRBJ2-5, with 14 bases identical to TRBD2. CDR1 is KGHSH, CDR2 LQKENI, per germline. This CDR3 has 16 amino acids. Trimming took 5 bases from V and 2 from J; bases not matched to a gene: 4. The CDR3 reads CASSATSGGGQETQYF. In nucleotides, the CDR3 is TGTGCCAGCTCAGCGACTAGCGGGGGGGGACAAGAGACCCAGTACTTC.